The 24 T cell receptor beta chains given below trace back to one sample, sequenced in a study of T cells in women clearing cervical HPV infection. Using immunoSEQ multiplex PCR, the repertoire was profiled, and TCRdb retains in-frame clones only, with some absent. This sample contains 40,000 to 55,000 clones. Source material: blood buffy coat. These receptor sequences come from a woman aged 18-70 years with a cervical HPV16 infection that either progressed to CIN3+ or cleared (not recorded which).

Comment on this clone: One end of the junction varies from germline; a read error may be responsible. The sequenced fragment ends 3 residues before the CDR3 boundary, so the rest is inferred from the germline J gene. Other DNA sequences in the same sample also yield this CDR3. The chain recombines TRBV7-2 with TRBJ1-3, with a weak D call TRBD1 (5 bases). This CDR3 has 14 residues. Per germline, CDR1 SGHTA and CDR2 FQGNSA. The CDR3 loop is CASSLASREDTIYF. CDR3 DNA, as far as it was read: TGTGCCAGCAGCTTAGCGAGCAGGGAGGACACT. Full variable domain (remainder filled in from reference TRBV7-2 and TRBJ1-3): GAGVSQSPSNKVTEKGKDVELRCDPISGHTALYWYRQSLGQGLEFLIYFQGNSAPDKSGLPSDRFSAERTGGSVSTLTIQRTQQEDSAVYLCASSLASREDTIYFGEGSWLTVV.

About this clone: With the read ending 3 residues before the CDR3 end, the germline J gene is used to fill in that end. J is TRBJ2-7 and V is TRBV10-1, with TRBD1 matching 9 bases. The CDR3 runs 14 residues. With 6 bases clipped from V and 6 bases from J, the junction kept 9 bases outside the gene matches. CDR1 is WNHNN and CDR2 is SYGVQD in the germline V gene (reference sequence). The covered CDR3 bases are TGCGCCAGCAGCCCCCTTGGACAGGGGATCGAG. Translation gives CASSPLGQGIE. The entire CDR3 sequence reads CASSPLGQGIEQYF.

With regard to this clone: The read halts 3 residues ahead of the CDR3 end, with the missing end drawn from the germline J gene. The chain carries TRBV20-1 and TRBJ2-2; tentatively, D is TRBD2 (5 bases). CDR3 length: 15 amino acids. Trimming shortened V by 0 bases and J by 3 bases, and 11 bases separated the two germline ends. Germline V gene sequence: CDR1 DFQATT, CDR2 SNEGSKA (reference sequence). The part of the CDR3 DNA that was read is TGCAGTGCTAGAGATTCGGGGTTAGACACCGGGGAG. It yields the protein CSARDSGLDTGE. The entire CDR3 protein reads CSARDSGLDTGELFF.

CDR3 region: CASTLRELDFSYEQYF. Partial CDR3 DNA: TGTGCCAGCACCCTCAGGGAACTTGACTTCTCCTACGAG. This chain connects TRBV6-2 or TRBV6-3 to TRBJ2-7, with D perhaps TRBD1 (5 bases). The read ends 3 residues before the CDR3 terminus; that terminus is restored from the germline J gene. Germline-derived CDR1 and CDR2 are MNHEY and SVGEGT. The CDR3 sequence is 16 residues long. Trimming cost V 7 bases and J 0 bases, with 19 bases left between them.

A word on this clone: Sequencing ends 3 residues short of the CDR3 end; the germline J gene provides the rest. The chain employs TRBV28 and TRBJ2-4; 8 bases are a match to TRBD1. This CDR3 has 16 amino acids. V gave up 6 bases and J gave up 0 bases; unmatched junction bases: 7. The germline V gene encodes CDR1 MDHEN and CDR2 SYDVKM. The part of the CDR3 DNA that was read is TGTGCCAGCAGCAGCAGGGGGCATCTAGCCAAAAACATT. Amino acids: CASSSRGHLAKNI. The CDR3, in full, reads CASSSRGHLAKNIQYF.

As regards this clone: Read data end 3 residues before the CDR3 end; the end is taken from the germline J gene. V gene TRBV20-1 combines with J gene TRBJ2-1, with D perhaps matching TRBD2 (6 bases). There are 15 residues in the CDR3. The V end was cut by 1 base, the J end by 5 bases, with 15 bases between. CDR1 and CDR2 from the germline V gene are DFQATT and SNEGSKA (reference sequence). CDR3 DNA, as far as it was read: TGCAGTGCTAGAGCGTCGGGGGTTCGGGACAATGAG. It yields the protein CSARASGVRDNE. Given in full, the CDR3 is CSARASGVRDNEQFF.

For this clone: Coverage ceases 3 residues before the CDR3 finishes, and the germline J gene fills in the end. The rearrangement uses TRBV30 and TRBJ2-5; 7 nucleotides align to TRBD1. The ends lost 5 bases at V and 5 bases at J; junction bases unmatched: 5. This CDR3 has 12 residues. Germline V gene sequence: CDR1 GTSNPN, CDR2 SVGIG (reference sequence). CDR3 protein: CAWHRGEETQYF. CDR3 DNA (partial): TGTGCCTGGCACAGGGGCGAGGAGACC.

A note on this clone: The CDR3 is cut off 3 residues early in the read; its end comes from the germline J gene. The chain combines TRBV20-1 with TRBJ1-2, with 8 bases identical to TRBD1. Trimming took 6 bases from V and 1 from J; bases not matched to a gene: 4. Looked up from germline, CDR1 is DFQATT and CDR2 is SNEGSKA (reference sequence). CDR3 length: 13 residues. CDR3: CSAQGAYNYGYTF. CDR3 DNA (partial): TGCAGTGCGCAGGGGGCCTATAACTATGGC.

To note about this clone: With the read ending 3 residues before the CDR3 end, the germline J gene is used to fill in that end. The J gene is TRBJ1-1, the V gene TRBV5-1; D gene ambiguous. Trimming stripped 2 bases from V and 2 bases from J, with 7 bases between. Germline V CDR1 and CDR2: SGHRS, YFSETQ. The CDR3 spans 13 residues. CDR3 DNA, as far as it was read: TGCGCCAGCAGCTTAAGGCCAAACACTGAA. Its protein product is CASSLRPNTE. The full CDR3 protein reads CASSLRPNTEAFF.

CDR3 DNA (partial): TGCGCCAGCAGCTTAACCGGGACAGGGGGCTTATCCTACGAG. It encodes CASSLTGTGGLSYE. The complete CDR3 protein is CASSLTGTGGLSYEQYF. The chain joins TRBV5-1 to TRBJ2-7; TRBD1 aligns across 12 bases. The read falls 3 residues short of the CDR3 end, and the missing part is taken from the germline J gene. With V trimmed by 2 bases and J by 1 base, 7 bases remained unmatched. Germline values: CDR1 SGHRS, CDR2 YFSETQ. The CDR3 has 17 residues.

Of note for this clone: Read sequence stops 3 residues before the CDR3 end, and the germline J gene provides the missing end. The chain uses TRBV19 and TRBJ1-2; no definite D call. The V gene's germline CDR1 is LNHDA and CDR2 SQIVND (reference sequence). This CDR3 spans 12 amino acids. The covered CDR3 bases are TGTGCCAGTAGAGACCTCACAGATACC. The encoded protein is CASRDLTDT. The complete CDR3 sequence is CASRDLTDTYTF. Complete variable domain (other parts from reference TRBV19 and TRBJ1-2): DGGITQSPKYLFRKEGQNVTLSCEQNLNHDAMYWYRQDPGQGLRLIYYSQIVNDFQKGDIAEGYSVSREKKESFPLTVTSAQKNPTAFYLCASRDLTDTYTFGSGTRLTVV.

As regards this clone: The read halts 3 residues ahead of the CDR3 end, with the missing end drawn from the germline J gene. The rearrangement links TRBV7-9 to TRBJ1-2; D unresolved. CDR1 is SEHNR, CDR2 FQNEAQ, per germline (reference sequence). This CDR3 region has 15 residues. Incomplete CDR3 DNA: TGTGCCAGCAGCTCCAGACTAGATCCCTCCTACGAC. Its protein is CASSSRLDPSYD. The full CDR3 sequence reads CASSSRLDPSYDYTF.

A word on this clone: The read finishes 3 residues shy of the CDR3 end, and the germline J gene is used to complete it. The chain couples TRBV7-9 to TRBJ2-7; 7 bases agree with TRBD2. The CDR3 sequence is 15 residues long. V shed 7 bases and J 6 bases; nucleotides not matched to a gene: 15. Germline assignment: CDR1 SEHNR and CDR2 FQNEAQ (reference sequence). CDR3 DNA, as far as it was read: TGTGCCAGCACCCCAGGGCGGGGTGGCGGGGGCGAG. Translated: CASTPGRGGGGE. The full CDR3 reads CASTPGRGGGGEQYF.

CDR3 bases read: TGTGCCAGCAGCCCTCACCTCAGCTCCTACGAG. Protein product: CASSPHLSSYE. The whole CDR3 protein is CASSPHLSSYEQYF. J is TRBJ2-7 and V is TRBV7-2; no firm D call. The read comes to an end 3 residues before the CDR3 does, leaving the germline J gene to fill in the end. Germline CDR1 and CDR2: SGHTA and FQGNSA. The CDR3 is 14 residues long. Deletions cut 5 bases from V and 0 bases from J, with 11 bases between. The full variable domain, in which reference TRBV7-2 and TRBJ2-7 provide the parts outside the CDR3, is GAGVSQSPSNKVTEKGKDVELRCDPISGHTALYWYRQSLGQGLEFLIYFQGNSAPDKSGLPSDRFSAERTGGSVSTLTIQRTQQEDSAVYLCASSPHLSSYEQYFGPGTRLTVT.

On this clone itself: The CDR3 goes on 3 residues after the read ends, and that part is filled in from the germline J gene. This rearrangement joins TRBV10-3 to TRBJ1-2; maybe TRBD1 (6 bases). The V gene's germline CDR1 is ENHRY and CDR2 SYGVKD. Deletions cut 10 bases from V and 4 bases from J, with 10 bases between. This CDR3 has 11 residues. The CDR3: CANGQSYGYTF. The DNA read from the CDR3 is TGTGCCAACGGACAGTCCTATGGC.

On this clone itself: The read gets to within 3 residues of the CDR3 end, and the germline J gene fills in the rest. This chain uses TRBV7-2 with TRBJ1-2; 9 bases match TRBD1. The germline V gene has CDR1 SGHTA and CDR2 FQGNSA. The CDR3 runs to 15 residues. CDR3 sequence: CASTLNRGPPYDYTF. The part of the CDR3 DNA that was read is TGTGCCAGCACCCTGAACAGGGGGCCCCCCTACGAC.

Comment on this clone: The DNA ends 3 residues before the CDR3 does, and the rest of the CDR3 is filled in from the germline J gene. This chain links TRBV13 with TRBJ2-6; D possibly uses TRBD1 or TRBD2 (7 bases each). Germline V lookup: CDR1 PRHDT, CDR2 FYEKMQ (reference sequence). The ends were cut back, 3 bases at V and 2 bases at J, with 14 bases in the middle. CDR3 length: 17 amino acids. Incomplete CDR3 DNA: TGTGCCAGCAGCTTCACAGGGGAGGGCACTGGGGCCAACGTC. It yields the protein CASSFTGEGTGANV. The whole CDR3 protein is CASSFTGEGTGANVLTF.

With regard to this clone: The read ends 3 residues shy of where the CDR3 ends; the end is completed using the germline J gene. The chain combines TRBV13 with TRBJ2-2, with 7 bases identical to TRBD2. The germline CDR1 and CDR2 sequences are PRHDT and FYEKMQ (reference sequence). V trimming: 6 bases; J trimming: 5 bases; junction bases outside the gene matches: 9. This CDR3 contains 15 residues. CDR3 bases read: TGTGCCAGCAGTCCCCAGCGGGGAGAGACCGGGGAG. It specifies CASSPQRGETGE. The CDR3 as a whole reads CASSPQRGETGELFF.

In the case of this clone: The read gets to within 3 residues of the CDR3 end, and the germline J gene fills in the rest. This chain connects TRBV19 to TRBJ1-6; D ambiguous. The V end lost 10 bases, the J end lost 0 bases, and 16 bases lay between the germline ends. Germline V CDR1 and CDR2: LNHDA, SQIVND (reference sequence). This CDR3 has 16 amino acids. This CDR3 is CATQSVSNSYNSPLHF. CDR3 DNA, as far as it was read: TGTGCCACCCAGAGCGTATCTAACTCCTATAATTCACCC.

Details on this clone: The sequenced fragment ends 3 residues before the CDR3 boundary, so the rest is inferred from the germline J gene. The V gene is TRBV6-2 or TRBV6-3, the J gene TRBJ1-2; TRBD1 aligns across 8 bases. CDR3 size: 13 residues. The J segment lost 5 bases and the V segment lost 11 bases, leaving 10 bases of the junction unmatched. CDR1 and CDR2 from the germline V gene are MNHEY and SVGEGT. The CDR3 bases that were read are TGTGCCGCAAAGGAGGGGGACAGGTATGGC. Protein: CAAKEGDRYG. The whole CDR3 sequence is CAAKEGDRYGYTF.

As concerns this clone: The read comes to an end 3 residues before the CDR3 does, leaving the germline J gene to fill in the end. The chain is built from TRBV6-2 or TRBV6-3 and TRBJ2-3; possibly TRBD2 for D (5 bases). Germline CDR1 reads MNHEY; CDR2 reads SVGEGT. The CDR3 sequence is 16 residues long. The part of the CDR3 DNA that was read is TGTGCCAGCAGTTACTTGGCGGGCCACCATTTAGAGACG. Protein: CASSYLAGHHLET. The CDR3 reads in full as CASSYLAGHHLETQYF.

For this clone: With the read ending 3 residues before the CDR3 end, the germline J gene is used to fill in that end. The chain couples TRBV20-1 to TRBJ1-2, with a tentative D call TRBD1 (5 bases). Trimming pared 6 bases from V and 4 bases from J, leaving 15 bases between. Germline values: CDR1 DFQATT, CDR2 SNEGSKA (reference sequence). The CDR3 runs to 13 residues. This chain's CDR3 is CSADPPTAYGYTF. The DNA read from the CDR3 is TGCAGTGCAGACCCCCCGACAGCCTATGGC.

On this clone itself: The sequenced fragment ends 3 residues before the CDR3 boundary, so the rest is inferred from the germline J gene. The genes are TRBV7-7 and TRBJ2-3, with D perhaps matching TRBD2 (6 bases). Germline lookup yields CDR1 SSHAT and CDR2 FNYEAQ (reference sequence). The CDR3 length is 13 residues. This CDR3 is CASSQGLKETQYF. The CDR3 bases that were read are TGTGCCAGCAGCCAGGGACTTAAAGAGACG.

Of note for this clone: The read falls 3 residues short of the CDR3 end, and the missing part is taken from the germline J gene. The J gene is TRBJ2-3, the V gene TRBV5-4; maybe TRBD1 (7 bases). Germline V lookup: CDR1 SGHNT, CDR2 YYREEE (reference sequence). V was trimmed by 5 bases and J by 0 bases, leaving 10 bases between them. CDR3 length: 14 amino acids. The CDR3 is CASRGGQSTDTQYF. The covered CDR3 bases are TGTGCCAGCAGGGGGGGACAGAGCACAGATACG.